Sequencing of this T cell receptor (beta chain) was carried out in a study of T cells after yellow fever vaccination. Findings and caveats of the study: The booster saw the reappearance of most primary-vaccination clones (approximately 97% CD4, 80% to 90% CD8).

The authors made TCR cDNA by 5'RACE template switching, adding a universal primer site and UMIs. TCRdb analysed the 5' RACE reads with MiXCR anew, one entry per CDR3 protein. Of approximately 240,000 distinct CDR3 sequences listed, approximately 3.6% are singletons. Germline V gene lookup returns CDR1 SGHRS and CDR2 YFSETQ. The CDR3 length is 14 residues. With 4 bases removed from V and 4 bases from J, the gap between germline ends came to 13 bases. This clonotype has ten or more counts. Its antigen is not known. The clonotype originates from a man between 18 and 29 years old who received the YFV17D yellow fever vaccine. V is TRBV5-1 and J is TRBJ2-3, with a weak D call TRBD1 (5 bases). The sample was PBMCs, taken 15 days after the yellow fever booster vaccination. This CDR3 is CASSPRQGPDTQYF. CDR3 bases: TGCGCCAGCAGCCCTCGGCAGGGCCCAGATACGCAGTATTTT.